These 32 T cell receptor beta chains were all obtained from the same sample, sequenced in a study of CD8+ T cells in alopecia areata. Treatment described: oral pan-JAK inhibitor, 5-10 mg twice daily. As the sequencing template, cDNA was produced by extracting RNA and reverse transcribing it. Repertoires were generated with immunoSEQ multiplex PCR, while TCRdb's copy carries only in-frame clones and drops some. The sample yields roughly 100,000 clones, about nine tenths seen once. Sample: CD8+ T cells sorted from blood, taken between weeks 30 and 35, from a patient treated with tofacitinib. The receptors were gathered from a human donor with alopecia areata.

The chain carries TRBV2 and TRBJ2-7, with 10 bases identical to TRBD2. Germline V lookup: CDR1 SNHLY, CDR2 FYNNEI. V shed 5 bases, J shed 1 base, and the junction held 8 bases outside the gene matches. The CDR3 loop spans 16 amino acids. The CDR3 DNA reads as TGTGCCAGCAGTACTCTAGCGGGAGTTTTTTCCTACGAGCAGTACTTC. Amino acid sequence: CASSTLAGVFSYEQYF.

The chain employs TRBV29-1 and TRBJ2-5, with TRBD2 matching over 11 bases. Germline V lookup: CDR1 SQVTM, CDR2 ANQGSEA. V lost 1 base and J lost 4; bases outside the gene matches: 2. The CDR3 runs 14 residues. The CDR3 reads CSVEAGLAGETQYF. The CDR3 region has the DNA TGCAGCGTTGAAGCCGGACTAGCGGGAGAGACCCAGTACTTC.

This chain connects TRBV4-1 to TRBJ1-2; possible D gene TRBD1, 5 bases. The CDR3 has 15 amino acids. Germline V lookup: CDR1 MGHRA, CDR2 YSYEKL. The V end lost 0 bases, the J end lost 4 bases, and 12 bases lay between the germline ends. The CDR3, as DNA: TGCGCCAGCAGCCAAGAGGGGCAGCTAGGCTATGGCTACACCTTC. It codes for CASSQEGQLGYGYTF.

The chain uses TRBV7-3 and TRBJ2-2; TRBD2 aligns across 10 bases. This CDR3 has 18 amino acids. The V gene end was trimmed by 2 bases and the J gene end by 3 bases; junction bases not matched to a gene: 9. Germline V gene sequence: CDR1 SGHTA, CDR2 FQGTGA. DNA of the CDR3: TGTGCCAGCAGCTTACTCCCTAGCGGGAGTTTGGACACCGGGGAGCTGTTTTTT. Translating it yields CASSLLPSGSLDTGELFF.

V and J are TRBV6-1 and TRBJ2-1; 11 nucleotides match TRBD2. Germline loops: CDR1 MNHNS, CDR2 SASEGT. This CDR3 comprises 15 residues. With V trimmed by 5 bases and J by 3 bases, 3 bases remained unmatched. The CDR3 nucleotides are TGTGCCAGCAGTTTACTAGCGGGAGACTACAATGAGCAGTTCTTC. It specifies CASSLLAGDYNEQFF.

The rearrangement joins TRBV2 to TRBJ1-5; D is perhaps TRBD1 (5 bases). This CDR3 spans 14 amino acids. The V and J ends lost 5 bases and 0 bases respectively, with 8 bases between them. Germline assignment: CDR1 SNHLY and CDR2 FYNNEI. CDR3 bases: TGTGCCAGCAGTTTAGGGGATAGCAATCAGCCCCAGCATTTT. Translated: CASSLGDSNQPQHF.

The V call is TRBV6-5, the J call TRBJ2-2, with D possibly being TRBD1 or TRBD2 (5 bases each). Between the trimmed V and J ends, which lost 4 bases and 5 bases, there was a span of 11 bases. CDR1 and CDR2 from the germline V gene are MNHEY and SVGAGI. CDR3 length: 14 residues. CDR3 in amino acids: CASSSGTETGELFF. Here the CDR3 DNA reads TGTGCCAGCAGTTCAGGGACCGAAACCGGGGAGCTGTTTTTT.

Concerning this clone itself: The same CDR3 also results from other DNA sequences found in this sample. V gene TRBV27 combines with J gene TRBJ1-5; 7 bases align to TRBD1. The germline CDR1 and CDR2 sequences are MNHEY and SMNVEV (reference sequence). The CDR3 covers 14 residues. V lost 6 bases and J lost 6; bases outside the gene matches: 8. The CDR3 spells CASSRTGAGQPQHF. In DNA form, the CDR3 reads TGTGCCAGCAGCCGAACAGGGGCGGGTCAGCCCCAGCATTTT.

The V call is TRBV7-3, the J call TRBJ2-2; D gene ambiguous. The germline V gene has CDR1 SGHTA and CDR2 FQGTGA. Trimming took off 4 bases at V and 6 bases at J, with 6 bases between the two ends. This CDR3 spans 12 amino acids. The CDR3 sequence is CASSSSAGELFF. CDR3 nucleotide sequence: TGTGCCAGCAGCTCGTCGGCCGGGGAGCTGTTTTTT.

V usage is TRBV9 and J usage is TRBJ2-7, with 9 bases that match TRBD2. CDR1 and CDR2 from the germline V gene are SGDLS and YYNGEE. The trim removed 0 bases at V and 3 bases at J, leaving 1 base unmatched. This CDR3 comprises 14 residues. CDR3: CASSVATSGYEQYF. CDR3 coding DNA: TGTGCCAGCAGCGTAGCGACTAGCGGCTACGAGCAGTACTTC.

This rearrangement joins TRBV14 to TRBJ1-3, with 7 bases fitting TRBD1. Germline values: CDR1 SGHDN, CDR2 FVKESK. Unmatched junction bases numbered 3, after V lost 1 base and J lost 6 bases. The CDR3 is 14 residues long. CDR3 sequence (DNA): TGTGCCAGCAGCCAAGGGGACAGTAAAAACACCATATATTTT. Protein sequence: CASSQGDSKNTIYF. The full variable domain, in which reference TRBV14 and TRBJ1-3 provide the parts outside the CDR3, is EAGVTQFPSHSVIEKGQTVTLRCDPISGHDNLYWYRRVMGKEIKFLLHFVKESKQDESGMPNNRFLAERTGGTYSTLKVQPAELEDSGVYFCASSQGDSKNTIYFGEGSWLTVV.

V usage is TRBV6-5 and J usage is TRBJ1-3; D ambiguous. Germline V lookup: CDR1 MNHEY, CDR2 SVGAGI. The ends were cut back, 7 bases at V and 0 bases at J, with 13 bases in the middle. The CDR3 totals 15 residues. DNA for the CDR3: TGTGCCAGCAAAGACTCGGGGTCCTCTGGAAACACCATATATTTT. It encodes CASKDSGSSGNTIYF.

V and J are TRBV4-1 and TRBJ1-2; TRBD1 might be the D (6 bases). In germline, CDR1 is MGHRA, CDR2 YSYEKL. There are 17 residues in the CDR3. Trimming pared 2 bases from V and 3 bases from J, leaving 19 bases between. The CDR3 region has the DNA TGCGCCAGCAGCCAAATATCCACAGGGAGTTTTGACTATGGCTACACCTTC. Translated: CASSQISTGSFDYGYTF.

This chain joins TRBV27 and TRBJ2-5, with TRBD2 identical over 9 bases. Germline trimming cut 6 bases from V and 1 base from J; bases unmatched to any gene: 21. Germline V gives CDR1 MNHEY, CDR2 SMNVEV (reference sequence). This CDR3 has 20 residues. The CDR3 protein is CASRPLSGTSISWPQETQYF. For the CDR3, the DNA is TGTGCCAGCAGACCCCTTTCCGGGACTAGCATTTCTTGGCCCCAAGAGACCCAGTACTTC.

The chain joins TRBV9 to TRBJ2-1; D gene unclear. This CDR3 contains 12 residues. The V gene's germline CDR1 is SGDLS and CDR2 YYNGEE. Trimming cost V 0 bases and J 8 bases, with 6 bases left between them. The CDR3 spells CASSVVEYEQFF. The DNA for the CDR3 is TGTGCCAGCAGCGTAGTTGAGTATGAGCAGTTCTTC.

The chain has TRBV5-1 and TRBJ2-1, with 9 bases aligning to TRBD1. The germline V gene has CDR1 SGHRS and CDR2 YFSETQ. V dropped 4 bases and J dropped 4; count of bases not matched to a gene: 9. The CDR3 is 16 residues long. The CDR3 protein is CASSPGTGTLYNEQFF. The CDR3 DNA reads TGCGCCAGCAGCCCCGGGACAGGGACCCTATACAATGAGCAGTTCTTC.

This clone turned up a few times. The V gene is TRBV9, the J gene TRBJ2-5; tentative D call: TRBD2 (6 bases). Trimming stripped 4 bases from V and 5 bases from J, with 21 bases between. The length of the CDR3 is 16 residues. Germline V gene sequence: CDR1 SGDLS, CDR2 YYNGEE. The CDR3 nucleotides read TGTGCCAGCAGCCCTCCGGGTCACGGGAGTTTGGAGACCCAGTACTTC. Protein product: CASSPPGHGSLETQYF.

The chain employs TRBV28 and TRBJ2-3, with 7 bases matching TRBD2. This CDR3 is built from 16 residues. V lost 6 bases and J lost 0; bases outside the gene matches: 9. Germline V gene sequence: CDR1 MDHEN, CDR2 SYDVKM. Here the CDR3 reads CASRPDGGTSTDTQYF. CDR3 nucleotide sequence: TGTGCCAGCAGACCTGACGGGGGGACGAGCACAGATACGCAGTATTTT.

The V gene is TRBV7-3, the J gene TRBJ1-1; D remains unclear. CDR1 is SGHTA, CDR2 FQGTGA, per germline. The V gene lost 0 bases and the J gene lost 5 bases, with 10 bases spanning the gap. The CDR3 runs 14 residues. The CDR3: CASSLTGQPTEAFF. The DNA for the CDR3 is TGTGCCAGCAGCTTAACAGGCCAGCCTACTGAAGCTTTCTTT.

V gene TRBV4-1 combines with J gene TRBJ2-5; D uncertain. Trimming took 1 base from V and 1 from J, leaving 13 bases between them. This CDR3 is 16 amino acids long. CDR1 and CDR2 from the germline V gene are MGHRA and YSYEKL. The CDR3 DNA sequence: TGCGCCAGCAGCCAAGGGATCCAGGTTCGCCAAGAGACCCAGTACTTC. Translated, it gives CASSQGIQVRQETQYF.

In nucleotides, the CDR3 is TGTGCCAGCAGCTCCACCCTCCCCGGGGGAGGGCCGGGGAATGAGCAGTTCTTC. Its translation is CASSSTLPGGGPGNEQFF. The chain is built from TRBV9 and TRBJ2-1; the match to TRBD2 covers 7 bases. The CDR3 spans 18 residues. V lost 4 bases to trimming and J lost 7 bases; unmatched junction nucleotides: 20. Germline V gene data show CDR1 as SGDLS and CDR2 as YYNGEE.

The chain has TRBV7-8 and TRBJ2-2; D is unresolved. The CDR3 loop spans 14 amino acids. V was shortened by 1 base and J by 3 bases, with 6 bases between the two germline ends. Looked up from germline, CDR1 is SGHVS and CDR2 is FQNEAQ. DNA of the CDR3: TGTGCCAGCAGCTTAGAACGGGACACCGGGGAGCTGTTTTTT. It translates to CASSLERDTGELFF.

V gene TRBV7-9 combines with J gene TRBJ2-7; 7 bases line up with TRBD2. The CDR3 has 13 residues. Germline CDR1 reads SEHNR; CDR2 reads FQNEAQ (reference sequence). V dropped 4 bases and J dropped 7; count of bases not matched to a gene: 7. CDR3 nucleotides: TGTGCCAGCAGCTCACGGACTAGTGAGGAGCAGTACTTC. Encoded protein: CASSSRTSEEQYF.

The chain uses TRBV7-8 and TRBJ2-3; D perhaps matches TRBD2 (5 bases). V gave up 2 bases and J gave up 3 bases, with 9 bases separating them. The CDR3 runs 14 residues. The germline V gene encodes CDR1 SGHVS and CDR2 FQNEAQ. CDR3 in DNA: TGTGCCAGCAGCTTATCACCGGGGACAGATACGCAGTATTTT. It translates to CASSLSPGTDTQYF.

The V gene is TRBV27, the J gene TRBJ1-5, with a tentative D call TRBD1 (6 bases). CDR1 is MNHEY, CDR2 SMNVEV, per germline (reference sequence). Trimming removed 6 bases from V and 0 bases from J, with 15 bases in between. This CDR3 is built from 16 residues. The CDR3 bases are TGTGCCAGCAGCCCTCGGACAGAACTTAGCAATCAGCCCCAGCATTTT. Its protein is CASSPRTELSNQPQHF.

The CDR3 region has the DNA TGTGCCAGCAGCCAAGATCGTAAGCGGGTGGGCACAGATACGCAGTATTTT. This sequence encodes CASSQDRKRVGTDTQYF. J is TRBJ2-3 and V is TRBV4-2, with a weak D call TRBD2 (6 bases). The length of the CDR3 is 17 residues. In germline, CDR1 is LGHNA, CDR2 YNFKEQ. V lost 0 bases and J 1 base, leaving 14 bases between the germline ends.

The genes are TRBV6-5 and TRBJ1-1; D is unresolved. Germline CDR1 MNHEY, CDR2 SVGAGI. This CDR3 comprises 12 residues. The V end was cut by 2 bases, the J end by 3 bases, with 4 bases between. The CDR3 loop is CASSYGDTEAFF. CDR3 nucleotides: TGTGCCAGCAGTTACGGGGACACTGAAGCTTTCTTT.

This chain connects TRBV4-1 to TRBJ2-3, with 8 bases matching TRBD2. The J segment lost 5 bases and the V segment lost 1 base, leaving 5 bases of the junction unmatched. CDR3 length equals 15 residues. Germline values: CDR1 MGHRA, CDR2 YSYEKL. CDR3 bases: TGCGCCAGCAGCCAAGTTGCTGCGGGGGGAGATACGCAGTATTTT. As protein: CASSQVAAGGDTQYF.

The chain uses TRBV27 and TRBJ2-7, with TRBD1 identical over 10 bases. The germline V gene has CDR1 MNHEY and CDR2 SMNVEV (reference sequence). The CDR3 loop spans 12 amino acids. Unmatched junction bases numbered 2, after V lost 3 bases and J lost 9 bases. The CDR3 bases are TGTGCCAGCAGTTTCGGGACAGGGGTGCAGTACTTC. The encoded protein is CASSFGTGVQYF.

CDR3 DNA: TGCAGCGTTGGTTTGGGAAGCTCCTACAATGAGCAGTTCTTC. As protein: CSVGLGSSYNEQFF. This chain uses TRBV29-1 with TRBJ2-1; D is ambiguous. This CDR3 contains 14 residues. V lost 4 bases, J lost 0 bases, and 10 bases lay in between. Germline V CDR1 and CDR2: SQVTM, ANQGSEA.

The chain uses TRBV9 and TRBJ2-7, with 9 bases lining up with TRBD1. This CDR3 is built from 14 residues. J was trimmed by 4 bases and V by 0 bases; bases with no gene match: 2. CDR1 and CDR2 (germline): SGDLS, YYNGEE. This chain's CDR3 is CASSVGDRVYEQYF. Written as DNA, the CDR3 is TGTGCCAGCAGCGTAGGGGACAGGGTTTACGAGCAGTACTTC.

The chain recombines TRBV23-1 with TRBJ1-5, with D unresolved. TRBV23-1 is noted as an ORF with a role that remains uncertain. V lost 1 base to trimming and J lost 0 bases, with 10 bases between them. There are 16 residues in the CDR3. The CDR3 loop reads CASSQFPRISNQPQHF. CDR3 coding DNA: TGCGCCAGCAGTCAATTCCCTCGGATTAGCAATCAGCCCCAGCATTTT.